The T cell receptor (beta chain) under discussion was sequenced for a study of blood T cell repertoires in COVID-19. The repertoire was sequenced with immunoSEQ multiplex PCR; TCRdb's copy has only in-frame clones and lacks some. In the table there are around 73,000 clones, approximately 83% of which are singletons. V was pared by 6 bases and J by 2 bases, with 7 bases of the junction left unmatched. The V gene's germline CDR1 is SGHAT and CDR2 FQNNGV. The length of the CDR3 is 15 residues. The gene calls are TRBV11-2 and TRBJ2-7, with 10 bases fitting TRBD2. The material sequenced was peripheral blood. The receptor's source is a human donor in a cohort sampled during active COVID-19. Written as DNA, the CDR3 is TGTGCCAGCAGATTGACTAGCGGGCGGGCCTACGAGCAGTACTTC. Translating it yields CASRLTSGRAYEQYF. Complete variable domain (other parts from reference TRBV11-2 and TRBJ2-7): EAGVAQSPRYKIIEKRQSVAFWCNPISGHATLYWYQQILGQGPKLLIQFQNNGVVDDSQLPKDRFSAERLKGVDSTLKIQPAKLEDSAVYLCASRLTSGRAYEQYFGPGTRLTVT.